This is a list of T cell receptor beta chains from one sample in a study of OX40 agonist ivuxolimab in advanced cancers. Clones were sequenced by immunoSEQ multiplex PCR, and TCRdb holds only the in-frame ones, with some missing. The sample comprises about 42,000 clones, 80% to 90% of which are singletons, and roughly 4.5% rests with the top ten. This sample comprised CD4+ or CD8+ T cells sorted from blood, obtained in a trial of the OX40 agonist ivuxolimab. The receptors originated from an adult with an advanced solid tumor such as melanoma, head and neck, liver or kidney cancer. The CDR3 runs from the conserved cysteine through the conserved F or W. The D gene is left open where the match is weak. Not all rows give a size; the values are once, few, many and, for expanded clones, a class.

clone_size	v_call	j_call	d_call	cdr3_nt	cdr3_aa
once	TRBV6-5	TRBJ2-3	TRBD2	TGTGCCAGCAGTTACTCGAGGGGAGCGGGAGGAGATACGCAGTATTTT	CASSYSRGAGGDTQYF
-	TRBV5-1	TRBJ1-6	TRBD1	TGCGCCAGCAGCCTGGACAGGGGGCCGGGTTCACCCCTCCACTTT	CASSLDRGPGSPLHF
-	TRBV5-1	TRBJ2-7	-	TGCGCCAGCAGCTTGGCCGGGACGTTCCCCTACGAGCAGTACTTC	CASSLAGTFPYEQYF
-	TRBV30	TRBJ1-2	-	TGTGCCTGGAGAATAGGATCTGACTATGGCTACACCTTC	CAWRIGSDYGYTF
few	TRBV7-3	TRBJ2-2	-	TGTGCCAGCAGCTCATGGGGGGCGAACACCGGGGAGCTGTTTTTT	CASSSWGANTGELFF
-	TRBV7-3	TRBJ2-1	-	TGTGCCAGCAGCCTTACCTACACTCGGGCGCAAGATGAGCAGTTCTTC	CASSLTYTRAQDEQFF
-	TRBV7-9	TRBJ2-3	-	TGTGCCAGCAGCCTGGGACGGGATACGCAGTATTTT	CASSLGRDTQYF
-	TRBV12-1	TRBJ2-1	-	TGTGCCAGCAGCATGCGGGATTCCTACAATGAGCAGTTCTTC	CASSMRDSYNEQFF
-	TRBV28	TRBJ1-2	TRBD1	TGTGCCAGCAGCCGGACAGGGGGTTATGGCTACACCTTC	CASSRTGGYGYTF
-	TRBV5-5	TRBJ2-7	-	TGTGCCAGCAGCTTTCGACGGGACTACGAGCAGTACTTC	CASSFRRDYEQYF
-	TRBV7-4	TRBJ2-7	TRBD1	TGTGCCAGCAGCTTATCCCTCGACAGGGGGCCTACCTACGAGCAGTACTTC	CASSLSLDRGPTYEQYF
-	TRBV19	TRBJ2-3	-	TGTGCCAGTAGTATTGGGGCAGACGGCACAGATACGCAGTATTTT	CASSIGADGTDTQYF
-	TRBV11-2	TRBJ1-4	TRBD1	TGTGCCAGCAGCACGGGACAGAGTGCAACTAATGAAAAACTGTTTTTT	CASSTGQSATNEKLFF
-	TRBV27	TRBJ2-3	-	TGTGCCAGCAGTGTGGGGTTGGCAGATACGCAGTATTTT	CASSVGLADTQYF
-	TRBV28	TRBJ2-1	TRBD2	TGTGCCAGCAGTTCTGGCGGGAGCACCGATGAGCAGTTCTTC	CASSSGGSTDEQFF
-	TRBV7-9	TRBJ1-2	TRBD1	TGTGCCAGCAGCGAGAACAGGGGAGTAACTAATGGCTACACCTTC	CASSENRGVTNGYTF
-	TRBV9	TRBJ2-1	-	TGTGCCAGCAGCGCAACAGACAGTAACTACAATGAGCAGTTCTTC	CASSATDSNYNEQFF
-	TRBV30	TRBJ1-4	-	TGTGCCTCTCAGACAGGATCTAATGAAAAACTGTTTTTT	CASQTGSNEKLFF
-	TRBV5-8	TRBJ2-1	TRBD2	TGTGCCAGCAGCTTGGCCGGGACTAATTACAATGAGCAGTTCTTC	CASSLAGTNYNEQFF
once	TRBV5-4	TRBJ2-6	TRBD2	TGTGCCAGCAGCCCAGCGGGGACGGGGGCCAACGTCCTGACTTTC	CASSPAGTGANVLTF
-	TRBV4-3	TRBJ1-4	-	TGCGCCAGCAGCCAAGAAACGGGGCAGGGTAATGAAAAACTGTTTTTT	CASSQETGQGNEKLFF
-	TRBV28	TRBJ2-1	TRBD2	TGTGCCACCGGACTAGCGGGGGGGACTAATGAGCAGTTCTTC	CATGLAGGTNEQFF
-	TRBV11-2	TRBJ2-7	TRBD2	TGTGCCAGCATGGCTAGCGGATACGAGCAGTACTTC	CASMASGYEQYF
-	TRBV6-4	TRBJ2-2	-	TGTGCCAGTATTTCGAACACCGGGGAGCTGTTTTTT	CASISNTGELFF
few	TRBV7-9	TRBJ2-3	-	TGTGCCAGCAGCCTAACCCGCTGGGTACGGCCAGATACGCAGTATTTT	CASSLTRWVRPDTQYF
-	TRBV18	TRBJ2-3	-	TGTGCCAGCTCATCCAGCGCAGATACGCAGTATTTT	CASSSSADTQYF
-	TRBV6-6	TRBJ1-1	-	TGTGCCAGCATCGTCAGCCTGAACACTGAAGCTTTCTTT	CASIVSLNTEAFF
-	TRBV5-6	TRBJ2-7	-	TGTGCCAGCAGCTTTGGGTCTCTCTACGAGCAGTACTTC	CASSFGSLYEQYF
-	TRBV21-1	TRBJ2-7	-	TGTGCCAGCAAAAAACAGGGGGCCCACGAGCAGTACTTC	CASKKQGAHEQYF
-	TRBV27	TRBJ2-7	-	TGTGCCAGCAGGAAATCCGGGCCTGAGTCCTACGAGCAGTACTTC	CASRKSGPESYEQYF
-	TRBV10-1	TRBJ2-2	TRBD1	TGCGCCAGCAGCGAGGGACAGGGGGCCGGGGAGCTGTTTTTT	CASSEGQGAGELFF
-	TRBV28	TRBJ2-3	-	TGTGCCAGCAGTCCTCAGGACCGCACAGATACGCAGTATTTT	CASSPQDRTDTQYF
-	TRBV6-5	TRBJ2-5	TRBD1	TGTGCCAGCAGCCCCGGGACAGAAGAGACCCAGTACTTC	CASSPGTEETQYF
-	TRBV18	TRBJ2-7	-	TGTGCCAGCTCACCACAGGCTGCCACCTACGAGCAGTACTTC	CASSPQAATYEQYF
-	TRBV2	TRBJ2-3	-	TGTGCCAGCAAACCACGGAGCATGAATACGCAGTATTTT	CASKPRSMNTQYF
once	TRBV28	TRBJ1-4	-	TGTGCCAGCAGTTTAATTCTTGCAACTAATGAAAAACTGTTTTTT	CASSLILATNEKLFF
-	TRBV6-6	TRBJ2-1	TRBD1	TGTGCCAGCAGAACTCCGGGACAGGGTATCGATGAGCAGTTCTTC	CASRTPGQGIDEQFF
-	TRBV7-2	TRBJ2-2	TRBD1	TGTGCCAGCAGCCTACAGGGGGTGGACACCGGGGAGCTGTTTTTT	CASSLQGVDTGELFF
-	TRBV6-6	TRBJ1-4	-	TGTGCCAGCAGAAAAGACAGTAATGAAAAACTGTTTTTT	CASRKDSNEKLFF
-	TRBV6-5	TRBJ2-1	TRBD1	TGTGCCAGCAGTTCCGGACAGGGCTACAATGAGCAGTTCTTC	CASSSGQGYNEQFF
-	TRBV9	TRBJ2-3	-	TGTGCCAGCAGCGGGGACGTTTCTAGCACAGATACGCAGTATTTT	CASSGDVSSTDTQYF
-	TRBV5-1	TRBJ2-3	TRBD2	TGCGCCAGCAGCTTGTATGCGGGAGAGGCAGATACGCAGTATTTT	CASSLYAGEADTQYF
-	TRBV10-3	TRBJ2-2	TRBD2	TGTGCCATCAGCCCCGGACTAGCGGGGACCGGGGAGCTGTTTTTT	CAISPGLAGTGELFF
-	TRBV5-1	TRBJ2-1	-	TGCGCCAGCAGCTTATCCGTTCTCGGGACTTACAATGAGCAGTTCTTC	CASSLSVLGTYNEQFF
-	TRBV4-3	TRBJ1-1	-	TGCGCCAGCAGCCGGGACTTCCGGGACACTGAAGCTTTCTTT	CASSRDFRDTEAFF
-	TRBV19	TRBJ2-1	TRBD2	TGTGCCAGTAGGCTGGGACTAGCGGGACCCAATGAGCAGTTCTTC	CASRLGLAGPNEQFF
-	TRBV18	TRBJ1-1	-	TGTGCCAGCTCACCACAGGCGAACACTGAAGCTTTCTTT	CASSPQANTEAFF
-	TRBV11-2	TRBJ2-2	-	TGTGCCAGCAGCCGAGAGGGGGGTCGAGACACCGGGGAGCTGTTTTTT	CASSREGGRDTGELFF
-	TRBV6-5	TRBJ1-2	-	TGTGCCAGCAGTGAACCGGCAGGGCGAGGCTACACCTTC	CASSEPAGRGYTF
-	TRBV10-3	TRBJ2-1	TRBD2	TGTGCCATCAGTGATTGGGGTGAGACTAGCGGGAGTTATGAGCAGTTCTTC	CAISDWGETSGSYEQFF
-	TRBV4-2	TRBJ2-3	-	TGTGCCAGCAGCCAAGTGGGGGGCGGAGCGGTTGATACGCAGTATTTT	CASSQVGGGAVDTQYF
-	TRBV21-1	TRBJ2-1	-	TGTGCCACCCTACTAACCACCCGGGACAGTAACAATGAGCAGTTCTTC	CATLLTTRDSNNEQFF
-	TRBV7-9	TRBJ1-5	-	TGTGCCAGCAGCTTTGGGACGACCAATCAGCCCCAGCATTTT	CASSFGTTNQPQHF
-	TRBV6-5	TRBJ2-1	TRBD2	TGTGCCAGCAGTTCCACCGGGGGGATCTATTACAATGAGCAGTTCTTC	CASSSTGGIYYNEQFF
-	TRBV2	TRBJ1-3	TRBD1	TGTGCCAGCAGTGGGACAGGAGTCTCTGGAAACACCATATATTTT	CASSGTGVSGNTIYF
-	TRBV28	TRBJ1-4	-	TGTGCCAGCAGTTTTGCCAATAGAGAAAAACTGTTTTTT	CASSFANREKLFF
-	TRBV18	TRBJ2-1	-	TGTGCCAGCTCACCAGGGAGGCGCAGGAGCTCCTACAATGAGCAGTTCTTC	CASSPGRRRSSYNEQFF